The rows below give T cell receptor beta chains drawn from one sample of a study of T cell repertoires in cytomegalovirus infection. TCRdb processed the reads anew with MiXCR; each CDR3 protein has one entry. The sample shows approximately 170,000 distinct CDR3 sequences, 17% of them seen only once. The sequencing input was CD8+ T cells from PBMCs. These receptors came from a human donor in good health (CMV status not recorded). Some clones in this sample may be carry-over from other donors' samples. The CDR3 runs from the conserved cysteine through the conserved F or W. D genes are given only for firm matches. The size entry is marked missing in some rows and otherwise reads once, few, many or a size class.

TRBJ2-1	.	TRBV6-2/TRBV6-3	17	few	TGTGCCAGCAGGGGTTGGGGCGGAGGTAACTCCTACAATGAGCAGTTCTTC	CASRGWGGGNSYNEQFF
TRBJ2-5	.	TRBV9	12	.	TGTGCCAGCAGCGACGAGACCTGGACCCAGTACTTC	CASSDETWTQYF
TRBJ2-2	.	TRBV7-2	12	many	TGTGCCAGCAGCTCTCTGTCCGGGGAGCTGTTTTTT	CASSSLSGELFF
TRBJ2-7	TRBD1	TRBV7-2	13	.	TGTGCCAGCAGCTTAGACAGGGGACCTGAGCAGTACTTC	CASSLDRGPEQYF
TRBJ2-3	TRBD1	TRBV7-8	16	many	TGTGCCAGCAGGCAAGCTGGGACAGGGGGAGCAGATACGCAGTATTTT	CASRQAGTGGADTQYF
TRBJ1-4	.	TRBV28	11	few	TGTGCCAGCAGCCGGTGGATGGAACTGTTTTTT	CASSRWMELFF
TRBJ1-1	TRBD1	TRBV7-3	14	.	TGTGCCAGCAGCTCGGGACAGGGTACCACTGAAGCTTTCTTT	CASSSGQGTTEAFF
TRBJ1-2	TRBD1	TRBV7-9	15	many	TGTGCCAGCAGCTCCGCCCAGGGGGATAACTATGGCTACACCTTC	CASSSAQGDNYGYTF
TRBJ2-7	.	TRBV6-2/TRBV6-3	10	.	TGTGCCAGCAAGGACTACGAGCAGTACTTC	CASKDYEQYF
TRBJ2-7	.	TRBV7-3	13	.	TGTGCCAGCAGCGCTGACGACTCCTACGAGCAGTACTTC	CASSADDSYEQYF
TRBJ2-7	.	TRBV29-1	13	.	TGCAGCGTCACCCAGGGGAGCTCCTACGAGCAGTACTTC	CSVTQGSSYEQYF